The 8 T cell receptor beta chains reported below all come from one sample, sequenced in a study of T cells after yellow fever vaccination. TCRdb redid the calling of the 5' RACE reads with MiXCR, one entry per CDR3 protein. The table includes about 550,000 distinct CDR3 sequences, roughly 19% detected once. The sample in question was PBMCs, obtained 15 days after the yellow fever booster vaccination. These receptors all come from a young man who received the YFV17D yellow fever vaccine.

The chain uses TRBV7-9 and TRBJ1-1; D is possibly TRBD1 (5 bases). This CDR3 comprises 13 residues. Trimming removed 10 bases at V and 0 bases at J, with 12 bases between. Germline V lookup: CDR1 SEHNR, CDR2 FQNEAQ (reference sequence). CDR3 in amino acids: CATRGMVNTEAFF. In nucleotides, the CDR3 is TGTGCCACCCGGGGGATGGTGAACACTGAAGCTTTCTTT.

V is TRBV20-1 and J is TRBJ2-6; a possible D gene is TRBD1 (6 bases). This CDR3 contains 15 residues. Germline CDR1 DFQATT, CDR2 SNEGSKA (reference sequence). The germline V and J ends were trimmed by 6 bases and 0 bases, with 12 bases remaining between them. In DNA form, the CDR3 reads TGCAGTGCCCCGGGACAAAACTCTGGGGCCAACGTCCTGACTTTC. Translated: CSAPGQNSGANVLTF.

The chain recombines TRBV27 with TRBJ2-2; 12 bases match TRBD2. This CDR3 spans 16 amino acids. Trimming cost V 8 bases and J 3 bases; bases outside gene matches: 7. Germline V gene data show CDR1 as MNHEY and CDR2 as SMNVEV (reference sequence). The CDR3 sequence: CASGRLAGVDTGELFF. The CDR3 DNA sequence: TGTGCCAGCGGCCGACTAGCGGGAGTAGACACCGGGGAGCTGTTTTTT.

The chain couples TRBV18 to TRBJ2-7, with 13 bases matching TRBD2. The CDR3 has 19 amino acids. Germline loops: CDR1 KGHSH, CDR2 LQKENI. The ends lost 3 bases at V and 0 bases at J; junction bases unmatched: 11. The CDR3 spells CASSPRTSGSGVSSYEQYF. As DNA, the CDR3 is TGTGCCAGCTCACCGCGGACTAGCGGGAGTGGTGTCAGCTCCTACGAGCAGTACTTC.

The chain has TRBV5-1 and TRBJ2-5, with 9 bases matching TRBD1. V was clipped by 4 bases and J by 3 bases; unmatched bases: 13. CDR1 is SGHRS and CDR2 is YFSETQ in the germline V gene. The CDR3 is made up of 17 amino acids. Here the CDR3 reads CASSPGQGSAGKETQYF. CDR3 sequence (DNA): TGCGCCAGCAGCCCGGGACAGGGTTCTGCGGGAAAAGAGACCCAGTACTTC.

This clonotype was seen a few times. The chain uses TRBV12-3 or TRBV12-4 and TRBJ1-5, with D tentatively TRBD1 (5 bases). The CDR3 totals 15 residues. V was pared by 1 base and J by 2 bases, with 9 bases between. Written as DNA, the CDR3 is TGTGCCAGCAGTTTAGGGGGGGGTCGCAATCAGCCCCAGCATTTT. Protein sequence: CASSLGGGRNQPQHF.

The rearrangement joins TRBV7-9 to TRBJ2-7; no firm D call. Trimming shortened V by 7 bases and J by 1 base, and 11 bases separated the two germline ends. Germline lookup yields CDR1 SEHNR and CDR2 FQNEAQ (reference sequence). The CDR3 runs to 13 residues. This CDR3 reads CASTTDGSYEQYF. In DNA, the CDR3 is TGTGCCAGCACCACAGACGGGTCCTACGAGCAGTACTTC.

V usage is TRBV4-1 and J usage is TRBJ2-1, with D possibly called TRBD1 or TRBD2 (5 bases each). The CDR3 loop spans 16 amino acids. Germline CDR1 is MGHRA and CDR2 is YSYEKL. The V end lost 1 base, the J end lost 0 bases, and 10 bases lay between the germline ends. This chain's CDR3 is CASSQGPGSSYNEQFF. CDR3 DNA sequence: TGCGCCAGCAGCCAAGGTCCAGGGAGCTCCTACAATGAGCAGTTCTTC.